The 2 T cell receptor beta chains in this list originate from one sample, sequenced in a study of control samples from healthy donors and cancer patients. Method: immunoSEQ multiplex PCR; TCRdb's copy keeps in-frame clones and lacks some. The data hold roughly 130,000 clones, with about 93% observed a single time. The sequenced sample was blood. These receptor sequences come from a man younger than 35 in good health.

The CDR3 reads CASKGLTGELFF. The CDR3 region has the DNA TGTGCCAGCAAAGGTCTCACCGGGGAGCTGTTTTTT. The gene calls are TRBV2 and TRBJ2-2; D is uncertain. Trimming removed 7 bases at V and 4 bases at J, with 7 bases between. The CDR3 extends over 12 amino acids. Germline CDR1 SNHLY, CDR2 FYNNEI.

The rearrangement uses TRBV18 and TRBJ1-2; 8 nucleotides match TRBD1. This CDR3 comprises 18 residues. Trimming cost V 5 bases and J 0 bases; bases outside gene matches: 14. Germline V CDR1 and CDR2: KGHSH, LQKENI. Here the CDR3 reads CASSVNQGTGTTNYGYTF. DNA of the CDR3: TGTGCCAGCTCAGTGAATCAAGGGACAGGTACCACTAACTATGGCTACACCTTC. Supplemented by reference TRBV18 and TRBJ1-2, the full variable domain reads NAGVMQNPRHLVRRRGQEARLRCSPMKGHSHVYWYRQLPEEGLKFMVYLQKENIIDESGMPKERFSAEFPKEGPSILRIQQVVRGDSAAYFCASSVNQGTGTTNYGYTFGSGTRLTVV.